The 25 T cell receptor beta chains below were found in one sample sequenced in a study of shared clonotypes between healthy human individuals. Produced via immunoSEQ multiplex PCR; TCRdb's table is partial and in-frame only. The repertoire holds roughly 760,000 clones, with around 72% as singletons. Source material: memory CD4+ T cells sorted from blood. Subset here: CD45RA-negative fraction. The origin of the receptors is a woman in her twenties or thirties in good health.

The chain joins TRBV28 to TRBJ2-2; 8 bases align to TRBD1. V was pared by 6 bases and J by 5 bases, with 8 bases of the junction left unmatched. The CDR3 runs to 15 residues. Germline CDR1 and CDR2: MDHEN and SYDVKM. The CDR3 region is CASSWTGIITGELFF. In nucleotides, the CDR3 is TGTGCCAGCAGCTGGACAGGGATAATTACCGGGGAGCTGTTTTTT.

V and J are TRBV28 and TRBJ2-5; D gene uncertain. Germline V CDR1 and CDR2: MDHEN, SYDVKM. The CDR3 is made up of 13 amino acids. V lost 5 bases, J lost 6 bases, and 13 bases lay in between. In DNA, the CDR3 is TGTGCCAGCAGTCCGGGCGACCGCAAGACCCAGTACTTC. It specifies CASSPGDRKTQYF. Full variable domain (rest looked up from reference TRBV28 and TRBJ2-5): DVKVTQSSRYLVKRTGEKVFLECVQDMDHENMFWYRQDPGLGLRLIYFSYDVKMKEKGDIPEGYSVSREKKERFSLILESASTNQTSMYLCASSPGDRKTQYFGPGTRLLVL.

This chain connects TRBV19 to TRBJ1-5, with D hard to call. Germline CDR1 LNHDA, CDR2 SQIVND (reference sequence). Trimming left V 4 bases short and J 4 bases short, with 5 bases between. This CDR3 is built from 12 residues. The CDR3 region has the DNA TGTGCCAGTAGTAGTTTGAATCAGCCCCAGCATTTT. This codes for CASSSLNQPQHF.

The rearrangement links TRBV29-1 to TRBJ1-3; 9 bases are shared with TRBD1. There are 14 residues in the CDR3. The junction had 8 bases not matched to a gene; V was cut back by 7 bases and J by 4 bases. Germline V gives CDR1 SQVTM, CDR2 ANQGSEA. CDR3 coding DNA: TGCAGCGCTCAGGGACAGGGTGTCGGAAACACCATATATTTT. It encodes CSAQGQGVGNTIYF.

The rearrangement links TRBV4-1 to TRBJ1-4, with 8 bases lining up with TRBD1. Germline lookup yields CDR1 MGHRA and CDR2 YSYEKL. J gave up 3 bases and V 2 bases, and 5 bases lay outside the gene matches. The CDR3 extends over 16 amino acids. CDR3 nucleotide sequence: TGCGCCAGCAGCCAAAACACAGGGGGTCCTAATGAAAAACTGTTTTTT. Protein: CASSQNTGGPNEKLFF.

The chain employs TRBV30 and TRBJ1-1; D may be TRBD1 (5 bases). Germline lookup yields CDR1 GTSNPN and CDR2 SVGIG (reference sequence). The V end lost 3 bases, the J end lost 4 bases, and 12 bases lay between the germline ends. The CDR3 runs to 13 residues. The CDR3 region is CAWRQSGGTEAFF. DNA for the CDR3: TGTGCCTGGAGACAAAGTGGGGGCACTGAAGCTTTCTTT.

V is TRBV19 and J is TRBJ1-2, with no clear D. The CDR3 consists of 13 residues. V was pared by 3 bases and J by 3 bases, with 8 bases between. CDR1 is LNHDA, CDR2 SQIVND, per germline (reference sequence). The CDR3 spells CASSIWSDYGYTF. DNA of the CDR3: TGTGCCAGTAGTATCTGGTCCGACTATGGCTACACCTTC.

The rearrangement uses TRBV14 and TRBJ2-2; 12 positions match TRBD1. The CDR3 runs 17 residues. Germline CDR1 reads SGHDN; CDR2 reads FVKESK. Trimming at V came to 6 bases and at J to 1 base, leaving 6 bases not matched to a gene. CDR3 nucleotide sequence: TGTGCCAGCAGGGGACAGGGGGCGAATCAGAACACCGGGGAGCTGTTTTTT. This codes for CASRGQGANQNTGELFF. The whole variable domain, remainder taken from reference TRBV14 and TRBJ2-2, is EAGVTQFPSHSVIEKGQTVTLRCDPISGHDNLYWYRRVMGKEIKFLLHFVKESKQDESGMPNNRFLAERTGGTYSTLKVQPAELEDSGVYFCASRGQGANQNTGELFFGEGSRLTVL.

This clone was seen once. The chain employs TRBV14 and TRBJ2-5; possible D gene TRBD2, 5 bases. Germline V CDR1 and CDR2: SGHDN, FVKESK. V gave up 0 bases and J gave up 4 bases, with 15 bases separating them. The CDR3 loop spans 16 amino acids. The CDR3 reads CASSQDGGRFRETQYF. CDR3 bases: TGTGCCAGCAGCCAAGACGGCGGGCGGTTCCGAGAGACCCAGTACTTC.

The gene calls are TRBV11-2 and TRBJ2-5; unclear D gene. The CDR3 has 14 residues. Per germline, CDR1 SGHAT and CDR2 FQNNGV. V gave up 1 base and J gave up 4 bases, with 10 bases separating them. For the CDR3, the DNA is TGTGCCAGCAGCTTAGGGTTAGTCGTAGAGACCCAGTACTTC. This translates into CASSLGLVVETQYF.

J is TRBJ2-5 and V is TRBV4-1; D perhaps matches TRBD1 (6 bases). The J call may be faulty, since TRBJ2-7 better matches the DNA end. Germline values: CDR1 MGHRA, CDR2 YSYEKL. CDR3 length: 14 residues. The CDR3: CASSQGASEREQYF. DNA for the CDR3: TGCGCCAGCAGCCAGGGGGCTTCTGAGCGCGAGCAGTACTTC.

The V call is TRBV7-9, the J call TRBJ2-7; tentatively, D is TRBD2 (5 bases). Germline assignment: CDR1 SEHNR and CDR2 FQNEAQ (reference sequence). V dropped 2 bases and J dropped 2 bases, with 10 bases sitting between them. The CDR3 loop spans 14 amino acids. CDR3 nucleotides: TGTGCCAGCAGCTTAAGCGGAAGTACCTACGAGCAGTACTTC. It translates to CASSLSGSTYEQYF. Full variable domain (remainder filled in from reference TRBV7-9 and TRBJ2-7): DTGVSQNPRHKITKRGQNVTFRCDPISEHNRLYWYRQTLGQGPEFLTYFQNEAQLEKSRLLSDRFSAERPKGSFSTLEIQRTEQGDSAMYLCASSLSGSTYEQYFGPGTRLTVT.

The gene calls are TRBV11-1 and TRBJ1-1; D is perhaps TRBD1 (5 bases). With 5 bases removed from V and 4 bases from J, the gap between germline ends came to 17 bases. The CDR3 spans 15 residues. Germline V gives CDR1 SGHAT, CDR2 FQDESV (reference sequence). In DNA, the CDR3 is TGTGCCAGCAGCCCTCGGGGGAAGGGTGGCACTGAAGCTTTCTTT. Its protein product is CASSPRGKGGTEAFF.

The chain employs TRBV28 and TRBJ1-5; D gene uncertain. This CDR3 is 16 amino acids long. CDR1 and CDR2 (germline): MDHEN, SYDVKM. With 3 bases removed from V and 2 bases from J, the gap between germline ends came to 14 bases. CDR3 sequence reads: CASSFGLGRGNQPQHF. The DNA for the CDR3 is TGTGCCAGCAGTTTCGGGCTGGGAAGAGGCAATCAGCCCCAGCATTTT.

The chain combines TRBV29-1 with TRBJ2-5; 8 bases are shared with TRBD1. The CDR3 loop spans 14 amino acids. Germline values: CDR1 SQVTM, CDR2 ANQGSEA. V lost 5 bases and J lost 5; bases outside the gene matches: 10. CDR3 coding DNA: TGCAGCGTTCGGCCCCAGGGGGCTATGGAGACCCAGTACTTC. It encodes CSVRPQGAMETQYF.

This clone has a handful of counts. This chain connects TRBV11-1 to TRBJ1-5; D uncertain. The germline V gene encodes CDR1 SGHAT and CDR2 FQDESV (reference sequence). The germline V and J ends were trimmed by 2 bases and 6 bases, with 2 bases remaining between them. This CDR3 is 11 amino acids long. The CDR3: CASSLPQPQHF. As DNA, the CDR3 is TGTGCCAGCAGCTTACCTCAGCCCCAGCATTTT. The full variable domain, in which reference TRBV11-1 and TRBJ1-5 provide the parts outside the CDR3, is EAEVAQSPRYKITEKSQAVAFWCDPISGHATLYWYRQILGQGPELLVQFQDESVVDDSQLPKDRFSAERLKGVDSTLKIQPAELGDSAMYLCASSLPQPQHFGDGTRLSIL.

This clone was found a few times. The DNA for the CDR3 is TGTGCCAGCAATGGACTGGCGAGCACAGATACGCAGTATTTT. The encoded protein is CASNGLASTDTQYF. The gene calls are TRBV2 and TRBJ2-3, with D maybe TRBD2 (5 bases). Germline CDR1 and CDR2: SNHLY and FYNNEI. Trimming took off 7 bases at V and 0 bases at J, with 11 bases between the two ends. CDR3 size: 14 residues.

This chain connects TRBV6-1 to TRBJ1-2, with 7 bases fitting TRBD1. Germline trimming cut 4 bases from V and 4 bases from J; bases unmatched to any gene: 9. Germline V gene lookup returns CDR1 MNHNS and CDR2 SASEGT. The CDR3 covers 15 residues. CDR3 DNA sequence: TGTGCCAGCAGTGCTAGACAGGGCCAGAGCTATGGCTACACCTTC. Amino acids: CASSARQGQSYGYTF.

This clone was detected only a few times. The same CDR3 can be traced to other DNA sequences in this sample. The chain employs TRBV29-1 and TRBJ2-5; D might be TRBD2 (5 bases). The CDR3 is made up of 11 amino acids. With 7 bases removed from V and 4 bases from J, the gap between germline ends came to 10 bases. Germline V gives CDR1 SQVTM, CDR2 ANQGSEA. DNA of the CDR3: TGCAGCGCCGTTCGGGGAGAGACCCAGTACTTC. It codes for CSAVRGETQYF.

Concerning this clone: Because the CDR3's place on the DNA is in doubt, the DNA is left out and the CDR3 is given as listed by TCRdb. The V and J genes are TRBV28 and TRBJ1-1. Germline lookup yields CDR1 MDHEN and CDR2 SYDVKM. Inclusive of both ends, the CDR3 amounts to 13 amino acids. This chain's CDR3 is CASSFFGPRGAFF.

The chain employs TRBV27 and TRBJ2-7; 7 bases map to TRBD1. The germline V gene encodes CDR1 MNHEY and CDR2 SMNVEV (reference sequence). The CDR3 runs to 14 residues. V shed 8 bases and J 3 bases; nucleotides not matched to a gene: 10. Here the CDR3 reads CASGRRQGVYEQYF. In DNA form, the CDR3 reads TGTGCCAGCGGCCGACGACAGGGCGTCTACGAGCAGTACTTC.

The rearrangement joins TRBV7-2 to TRBJ1-5; D possibly corresponds to TRBD1 (5 bases). This CDR3 spans 13 amino acids. The ends were cut back, 3 bases at V and 6 bases at J, with 9 bases in the middle. The germline CDR1 and CDR2 sequences are SGHTA and FQGNSA. The CDR3 spells CASSLGGFQPQHF. Written as DNA, the CDR3 is TGTGCCAGCAGCTTGGGGGGGTTTCAGCCCCAGCATTTT.

The V gene is TRBV10-2, the J gene TRBJ2-7; 11 bases line up with TRBD2. V dropped 7 bases and J dropped 5; count of bases not matched to a gene: 7. This CDR3 has 14 amino acids. Germline CDR1 is WSHSY and CDR2 is SAAADI. The DNA for the CDR3 is TGCGCCAGCATGGTAACTAGCGGGGGAAACGAGCAGTACTTC. Translating it yields CASMVTSGGNEQYF.

Here the CDR3 reads CASSENRNYGYTF. The DNA for the CDR3 is TGTGCCAGCAGTGAGAACCGGAACTATGGCTACACCTTC. The chain uses TRBV2 and TRBJ1-2; no reliable D call. The V gene lost 3 bases and the J gene lost 2 bases, with 7 bases spanning the gap. The CDR3 has 13 residues. Germline V gene lookup returns CDR1 SNHLY and CDR2 FYNNEI.

The CDR3 sequence: CASSQETSGRNEQFF. CDR3 coding DNA: TGTGCCAGCAGCCAAGAAACTAGCGGGAGAAATGAGCAGTTCTTC. This chain joins TRBV4-2 and TRBJ2-1; 11 bases map to TRBD2. The ends lost 0 bases at V and 7 bases at J; junction bases unmatched: 2. Germline values: CDR1 LGHNA, CDR2 YNFKEQ. This CDR3 has 15 amino acids.